This T cell receptor beta chain emerged from a study of shared clonotypes between healthy human individuals. To make CD8 memory, CD45RO+ cells were put together with CCR7-negative CD45RA+ TemRA cells. This CDR3 is built from 15 residues. Deletions cut 1 base from V and 2 bases from J, with 10 bases between. Germline CDR1 reads MGHDK; CDR2 reads SYGVNS. Sequenced by immunoSEQ multiplex PCR; TCRdb stores in-frame clones only, minus some. The sample lists about 380,000 clones, 90% to 97% occurring once. The sample comprised memory CD8+ T cells sorted from blood. Subset indicated: CD45RO+ cells pooled with CCR7-negative TemRA cells. The TCR originated in a man aged 25-40 years in good health. The chain links TRBV25-1 to TRBJ2-3; tentatively, D is TRBD2 (5 bases). The DNA for the CDR3 is TGTGCCAGCAGTGAATTTCAGCGGAACACAGATACGCAGTATTTT. Its protein is CASSEFQRNTDTQYF.